The TCR beta chain under discussion was sequenced for a study of cytomegalovirus exposure and HLA in healthy donors. PCR used 60 Vbeta primers and 13 Jbeta primers. Assay: immunoSEQ multiplex PCR; the TCRdb copy retains only in-frame clones and omits some. The sample holds roughly 150,000 clones, over 75% seen once. Germline loops: CDR1 MNHEY, CDR2 SMNVEV (reference sequence). V was pared by 5 bases and J by 0 bases, with 15 bases of the junction left unmatched. This CDR3 region has 19 residues. The sequence was obtained from a man under 40 in good health and CMV-seropositive. The specimen sequenced was PBMCs. This chain uses TRBV27 with TRBJ1-5; 8 bases fit TRBD1. CDR3 bases: TGTGCCAGCAGTCTGCTTCCCGGACAGGGACCCTATAGCAATCAGCCCCAGCATTTT. Translated: CASSLLPGQGPYSNQPQHF.